The text below deals with one TCR beta chain. Its cognate antigen is unknown. This sample is part of a study of T cell responses to AZD1222 COVID-19 vaccine. Broader study findings: The donors showed a predominance of white British ancestry and of females, with possible underestimation of clonal diversity. Nearly half of the spike-specific TCRs reportedly recognize variant regions that carry no mutations.

Clones were read by immunoSEQ multiplex PCR, and TCRdb kept only the in-frame ones, dropping some. The table shows about 150,000 clones, with roughly 89% occurring only once. The sequence derives from an adult in good health. Material: peripheral blood, obtained on day 0 of AZD1222 vaccination.

The CDR3, as DNA: TGCAGCGTTACTAGCGGGAGTGAGGTGGAGACCCAGTACTTC. Encoded protein: CSVTSGSEVETQYF. The chain has TRBV29-1 and TRBJ2-5, with 11 bases identical to TRBD2. Trimming at V came to 5 bases and at J to 5 bases, leaving 7 bases not matched to a gene. The CDR3 totals 14 residues. The V gene's germline CDR1 is SQVTM and CDR2 ANQGSEA. The complete variable domain, with remaining parts taken from reference TRBV29-1 and TRBJ2-5, reads SAVISQKPSRDICQRGTSLTIQCQVDSQVTMMFWYRQQPGQSLTLIATANQGSEATYESGFVIDKFPISRPNLTFSTLTVSNMSPEDSSIYLCSVTSGSEVETQYFGPGTRLLVL.